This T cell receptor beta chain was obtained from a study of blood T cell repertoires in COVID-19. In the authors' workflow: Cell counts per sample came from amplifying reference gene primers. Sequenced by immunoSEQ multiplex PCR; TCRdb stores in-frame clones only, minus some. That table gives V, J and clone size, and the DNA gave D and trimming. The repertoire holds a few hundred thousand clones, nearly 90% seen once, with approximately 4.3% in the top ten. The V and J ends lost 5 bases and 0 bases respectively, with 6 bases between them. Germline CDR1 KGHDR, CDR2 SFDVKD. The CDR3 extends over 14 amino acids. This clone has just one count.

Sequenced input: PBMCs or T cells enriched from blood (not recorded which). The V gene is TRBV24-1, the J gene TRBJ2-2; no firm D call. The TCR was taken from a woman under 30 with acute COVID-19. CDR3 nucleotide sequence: TGTGCCACCAGTGTTCCTACGAACACCGGGGAGCTGTTTTTT. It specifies CATSVPTNTGELFF.